This T cell receptor beta chain was recorded in a study of blood T cell repertoires in COVID-19. Study at large: Sites in the United States, Italy and Spain provided acute and convalescent COVID-19 samples.

Profiled with immunoSEQ multiplex PCR; TCRdb holds only in-frame clones, not every one. The sample consists of more than 95,000 clones, 65% to 90% of them appearing once. Looked up from germline, CDR1 is MGHRA and CDR2 is YSYEKL. The length of the CDR3 is 20 residues. J gave up 5 bases and V 0 bases, and 10 bases lay outside the gene matches. Sequenced input: peripheral blood. The V gene is TRBV4-1, the J gene TRBJ2-2, with 15 positions matching TRBD2. The clonotype originates from a man aged 50 to 60 with acute or convalescent COVID-19. CDR3 sequence: CASSQDRWTSGGARTGELFF. The CDR3 region has the DNA TGCGCCAGCAGCCAAGATCGGTGGACTAGCGGGGGGGCCAGGACCGGGGAGCTGTTTTTT.